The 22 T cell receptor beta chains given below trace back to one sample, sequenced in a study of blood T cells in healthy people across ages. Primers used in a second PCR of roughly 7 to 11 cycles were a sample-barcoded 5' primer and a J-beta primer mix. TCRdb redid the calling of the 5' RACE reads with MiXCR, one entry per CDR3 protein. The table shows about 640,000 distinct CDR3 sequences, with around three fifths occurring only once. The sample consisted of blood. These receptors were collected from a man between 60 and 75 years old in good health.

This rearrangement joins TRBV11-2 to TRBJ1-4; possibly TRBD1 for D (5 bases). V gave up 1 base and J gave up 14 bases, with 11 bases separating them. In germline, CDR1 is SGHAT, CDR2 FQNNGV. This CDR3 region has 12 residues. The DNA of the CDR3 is TGTGCCAGCAGCTTAGGAGGGCCAGGGCTGTTTTTT. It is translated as CASSLGGPGLFF. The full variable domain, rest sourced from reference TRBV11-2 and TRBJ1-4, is EAGVAQSPRYKIIEKRQSVAFWCNPISGHATLYWYQQILGQGPKLLIQFQNNGVVDDSQLPKDRFSAERLKGVDSTLKIQPAKLEDSAVYLCASSLGGPGLFFGSGTQLSVL.

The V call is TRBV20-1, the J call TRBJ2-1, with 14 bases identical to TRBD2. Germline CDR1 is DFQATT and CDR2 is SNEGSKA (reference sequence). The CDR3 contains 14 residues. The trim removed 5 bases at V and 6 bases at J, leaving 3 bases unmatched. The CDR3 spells CSAGLAGGLNEQFF. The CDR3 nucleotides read TGCAGTGCTGGACTAGCGGGGGGCCTCAATGAGCAGTTCTTC.

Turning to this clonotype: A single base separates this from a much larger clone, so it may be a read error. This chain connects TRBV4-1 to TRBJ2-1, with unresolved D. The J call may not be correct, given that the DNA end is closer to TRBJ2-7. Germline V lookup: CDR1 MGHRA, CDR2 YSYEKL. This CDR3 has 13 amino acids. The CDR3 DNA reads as TGCGCCAGCAGCCAAGGTCGGTACAATGAGCAGTACTTC. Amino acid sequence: CASSQGRYNEQYF.

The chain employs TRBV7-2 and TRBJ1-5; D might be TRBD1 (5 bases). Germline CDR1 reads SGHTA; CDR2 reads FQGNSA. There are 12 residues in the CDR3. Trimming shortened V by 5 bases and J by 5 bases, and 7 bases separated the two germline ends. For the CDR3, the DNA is TGTGCCAGCAGCCCGGGGCATCAGCCCCAGCATTTT. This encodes CASSPGHQPQHF.

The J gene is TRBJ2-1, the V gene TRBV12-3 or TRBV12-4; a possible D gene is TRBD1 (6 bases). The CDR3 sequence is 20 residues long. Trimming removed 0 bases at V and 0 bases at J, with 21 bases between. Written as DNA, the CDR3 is TGTGCCAGCAGTTTAGCGGATGGGGACATCGTACCCTTCTCCTACAATGAGCAGTTCTTC. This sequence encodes CASSLADGDIVPFSYNEQFF.

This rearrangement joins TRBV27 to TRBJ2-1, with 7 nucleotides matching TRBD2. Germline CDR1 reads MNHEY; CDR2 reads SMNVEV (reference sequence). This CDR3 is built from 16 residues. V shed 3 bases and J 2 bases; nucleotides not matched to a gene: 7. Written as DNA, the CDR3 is TGTGCCAGCAGTTTGGGAGGGTCCGTTCCCTACAATGAGCAGTTCTTC. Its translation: CASSLGGSVPYNEQFF.

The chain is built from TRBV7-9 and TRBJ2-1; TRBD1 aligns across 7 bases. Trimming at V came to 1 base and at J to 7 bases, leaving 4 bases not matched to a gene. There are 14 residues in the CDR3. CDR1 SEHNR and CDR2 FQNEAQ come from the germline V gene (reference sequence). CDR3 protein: CASSLENRGNEQFF. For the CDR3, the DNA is TGTGCCAGCAGCTTAGAAAACAGGGGAAATGAGCAGTTCTTC.

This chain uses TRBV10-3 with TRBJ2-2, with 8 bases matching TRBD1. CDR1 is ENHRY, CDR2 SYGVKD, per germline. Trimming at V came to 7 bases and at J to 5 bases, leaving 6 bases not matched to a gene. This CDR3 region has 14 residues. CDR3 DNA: TGTGCCATCACTGGACAGGGCGAAACCGGGGAGCTGTTTTTT. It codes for CAITGQGETGELFF.

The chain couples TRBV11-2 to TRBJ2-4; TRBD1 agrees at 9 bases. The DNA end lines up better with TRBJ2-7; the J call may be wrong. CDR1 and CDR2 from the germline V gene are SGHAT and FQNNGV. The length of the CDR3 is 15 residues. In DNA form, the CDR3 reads TGTGCCAGCAGCCCCCCGGGACAGGGTTTTAACGAGCAGTACTTC. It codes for CASSPPGQGFNEQYF.

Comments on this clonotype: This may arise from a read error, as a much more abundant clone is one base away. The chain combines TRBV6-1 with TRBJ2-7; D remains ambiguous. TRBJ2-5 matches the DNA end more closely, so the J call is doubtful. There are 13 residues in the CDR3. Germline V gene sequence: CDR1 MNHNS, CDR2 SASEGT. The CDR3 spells CASSLFRHETQYF. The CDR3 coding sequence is TGTGCCAGCAGTCTATTCCGCCACGAGACCCAGTACTTC.

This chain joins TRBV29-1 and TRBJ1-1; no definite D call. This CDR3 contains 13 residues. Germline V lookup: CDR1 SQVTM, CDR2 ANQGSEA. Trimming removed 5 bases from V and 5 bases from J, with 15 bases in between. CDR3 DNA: TGCAGCGTTCGTGGTTTTTTGGGGACTGAAGCTTTCTTT. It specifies CSVRGFLGTEAFF.

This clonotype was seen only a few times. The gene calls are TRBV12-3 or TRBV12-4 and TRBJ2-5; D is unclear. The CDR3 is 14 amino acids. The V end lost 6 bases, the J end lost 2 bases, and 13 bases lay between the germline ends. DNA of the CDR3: TGTGCCAGCAGCTTGACCGGACCGCAAGAGACCCAGTACTTC. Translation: CASSLTGPQETQYF.

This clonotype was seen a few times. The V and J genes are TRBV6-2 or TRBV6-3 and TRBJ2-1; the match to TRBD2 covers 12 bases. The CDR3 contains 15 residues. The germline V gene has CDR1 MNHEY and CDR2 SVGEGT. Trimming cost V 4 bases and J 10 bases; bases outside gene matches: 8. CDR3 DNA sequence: TGTGCCAGCAGTTCGCCTAGCGGGGGGGACCTAGAGCAGTTCTTC. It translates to CASSSPSGGDLEQFF.

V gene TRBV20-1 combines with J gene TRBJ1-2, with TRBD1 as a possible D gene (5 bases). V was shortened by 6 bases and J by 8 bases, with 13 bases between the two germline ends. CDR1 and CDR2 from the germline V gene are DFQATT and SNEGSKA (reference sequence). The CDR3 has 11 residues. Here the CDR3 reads CSAGAGRGYTF. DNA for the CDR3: TGCAGTGCCGGGGCAGGGAGAGGCTACACCTTC.

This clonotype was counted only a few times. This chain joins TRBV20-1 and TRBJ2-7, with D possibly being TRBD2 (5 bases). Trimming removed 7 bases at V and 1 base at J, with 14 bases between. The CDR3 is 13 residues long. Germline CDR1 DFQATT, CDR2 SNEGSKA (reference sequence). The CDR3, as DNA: TGCAGTGGTATCTCGGGATCTTCCTACGAGCAGTACTTC. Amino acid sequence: CSGISGSSYEQYF.

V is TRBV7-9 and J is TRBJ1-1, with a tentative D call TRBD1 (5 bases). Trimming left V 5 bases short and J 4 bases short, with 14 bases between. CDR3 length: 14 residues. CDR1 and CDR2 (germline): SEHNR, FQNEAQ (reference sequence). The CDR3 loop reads CASSQGTRGTEAFF. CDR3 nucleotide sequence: TGTGCCAGCAGCCAGGGTACCCGGGGCACTGAAGCTTTCTTT.

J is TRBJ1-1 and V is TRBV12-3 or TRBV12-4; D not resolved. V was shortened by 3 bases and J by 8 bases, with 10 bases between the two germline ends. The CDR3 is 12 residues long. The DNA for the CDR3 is TGTGCCAGCAGTTTCAGGTCCGGGGAAGCTTTCTTT. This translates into CASSFRSGEAFF.

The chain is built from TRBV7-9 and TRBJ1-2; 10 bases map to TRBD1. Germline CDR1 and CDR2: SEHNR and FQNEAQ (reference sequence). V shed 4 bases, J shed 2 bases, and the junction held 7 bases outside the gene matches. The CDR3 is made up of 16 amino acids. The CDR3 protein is CASSSRQTGGNYGYTF. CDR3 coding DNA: TGTGCCAGCAGCTCCCGGCAGACAGGGGGCAACTATGGCTACACCTTC.

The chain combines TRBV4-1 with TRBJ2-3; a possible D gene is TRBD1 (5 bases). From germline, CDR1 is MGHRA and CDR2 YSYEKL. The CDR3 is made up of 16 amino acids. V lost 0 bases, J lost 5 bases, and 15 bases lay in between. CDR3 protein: CASSQDVVGVRDTQYF. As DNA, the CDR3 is TGCGCCAGCAGCCAAGATGTTGTAGGGGTCAGAGATACGCAGTATTTT.

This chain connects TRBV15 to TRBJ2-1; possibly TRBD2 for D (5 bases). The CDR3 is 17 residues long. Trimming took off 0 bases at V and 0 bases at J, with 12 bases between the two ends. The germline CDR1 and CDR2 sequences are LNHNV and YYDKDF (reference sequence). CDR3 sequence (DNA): TGTGCCACCAGCAGAGAGAGGGTGGGGAGCTCCTACAATGAGCAGTTCTTC. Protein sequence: CATSRERVGSSYNEQFF. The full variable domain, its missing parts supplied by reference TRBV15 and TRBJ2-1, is DAMVIQNPRYQVTQFGKPVTLSCSQTLNHNVMYWYQQKSSQAPKLLFHYYDKDFNNEADTPDNFQSRRPNTSFCFLDIRSPGLGDTAMYLCATSRERVGSSYNEQFFGPGTRLTVL.

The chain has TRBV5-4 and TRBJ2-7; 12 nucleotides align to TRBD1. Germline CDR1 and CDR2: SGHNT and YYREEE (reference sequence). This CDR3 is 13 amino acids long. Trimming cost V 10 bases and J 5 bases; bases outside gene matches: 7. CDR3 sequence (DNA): TGTGCCGGAGGGACAGGGGGCATCCACGAGCAGTACTTC. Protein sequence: CAGGTGGIHEQYF.

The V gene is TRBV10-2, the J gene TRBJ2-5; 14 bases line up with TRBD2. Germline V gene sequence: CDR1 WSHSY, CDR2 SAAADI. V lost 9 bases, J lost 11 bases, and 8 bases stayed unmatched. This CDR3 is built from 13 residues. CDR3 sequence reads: CASGKGLAGEQYF. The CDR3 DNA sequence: TGCGCCAGTGGAAAGGGACTAGCGGGGGAGCAGTACTTC.